The clone carrying this T cell receptor beta chain was seen more than once but under ten times. Its antigen is unidentified. The time point: persistent/refractory GD, antithyroid drugs over 5 years with positive TRAb. After RNA was extracted from PBMCs, the TCR library was made from it. These data come from a study of regulatory T cells in long-lasting Graves disease. Whole-study results and caveats: Analysis covered peripheral blood alone, not thyroid tissue.

This CDR3 has 15 residues. Trimming took 1 base from V and 2 from J, leaving 6 bases between them. Arm-PCR of CDR3 regions and iRepertoire HTBI primers were the basis on which TCR beta libraries were built. MiXCR was run by TCRdb on the multiplex PCR reads, yielding one entry per CDR3 protein. The sample has around 430,000 distinct CDR3 sequences, approximately 23% seen once. The material sequenced was peripheral blood mononuclear cells (PBMCs), taken when the disease was refractory, from a patient treated with antithyroid drugs. The chain carries TRBV12-3 or TRBV12-4 and TRBJ1-6; D possibly corresponds to TRBD1 (5 bases). The source of this sequence is a female donor with Graves disease. DNA of the CDR3: TGTGCCAGCAGTTTAGGACAGACCTATAATTCACCCCTCCACTTT. Protein product: CASSLGQTYNSPLHF.